The next 15 T cell receptor beta chains were all read from a single sample in a study of T cell responses to AZD1222 COVID-19 vaccine. Assay: immunoSEQ multiplex PCR; the TCRdb copy retains only in-frame clones and omits some. The table lists about 150,000 clones, about nine tenths of them singletons. Sequencing was performed on peripheral blood, taken 28 days after the second AZD1222 dose. These receptors were collected from an adult who received the AZD1222 COVID-19 vaccine.

V usage is TRBV11-2 and J usage is TRBJ2-6, with D uncertain. Looked up from germline, CDR1 is SGHAT and CDR2 is FQNNGV. CDR3 length: 12 residues. V was pared by 1 base and J by 12 bases, with 7 bases between. Here the CDR3 reads CASSLVDAVLTF. In DNA form, the CDR3 reads TGTGCCAGCAGCTTAGTTGACGCCGTCCTGACTTTC.

The chain combines TRBV24-1 with TRBJ2-4, with D hard to call. Trimming took off 8 bases at V and 0 bases at J, with 19 bases between the two ends. CDR3 length: 17 amino acids. Germline CDR1 KGHDR, CDR2 SFDVKD. DNA of the CDR3: TGTGCCACCATTCTTGGGGTTGAATATGCAGCCAAAAACATTCAGTACTTC. It encodes CATILGVEYAAKNIQYF.

The CDR3 reads CSVEKGTYGYTF. For the CDR3, the DNA is TGCAGCGTTGAAAAGGGGACCTATGGCTACACCTTC. The chain is built from TRBV29-1 and TRBJ1-2, with TRBD1 as a possible D gene (5 bases). The germline V and J ends were trimmed by 2 bases and 4 bases, with 8 bases remaining between them. CDR1 and CDR2 (germline): SQVTM, ANQGSEA. The CDR3 is 12 amino acids. The entire variable domain, with the rest obtained from reference TRBV29-1 and TRBJ1-2, is as follows: SAVISQKPSRDICQRGTSLTIQCQVDSQVTMMFWYRQQPGQSLTLIATANQGSEATYESGFVIDKFPISRPNLTFSTLTVSNMSPEDSSIYLCSVEKGTYGYTFGSGTRLTVV.

This chain connects TRBV3-1 (or the pseudogene TRBV3-2) to TRBJ2-3; 14 bases match TRBD2. Germline-derived CDR1 and CDR2 are LGHDT and YNNKEL (reference sequence). J was trimmed by 8 bases and V by 0 bases; bases with no gene match: 10. The CDR3 contains 18 residues. CDR3 region: CASSQEGAGTSGSRTQYF. CDR3 nucleotides: TGTGCCAGCAGCCAAGAAGGGGCCGGGACTAGCGGGAGTCGTACGCAGTATTTT.

The chain links TRBV30 to TRBJ2-3; 9 nucleotides align to TRBD2. V was clipped by 2 bases and J by 2 bases; unmatched bases: 8. The CDR3 spans 16 residues. CDR1 and CDR2 (germline): GTSNPN, SVGIG (reference sequence). The CDR3, as DNA: TGTGCCTGGAGTTACGGACTAGCGTCCTACACAGATACGCAGTATTTT. It yields the protein CAWSYGLASYTDTQYF.

This clone has just one count. The V call is TRBV28, the J call TRBJ2-7; possible D gene TRBD1, 5 bases. Trimming left V 6 bases short and J 6 bases short, with 15 bases between. This CDR3 is 13 amino acids long. Germline V gene data show CDR1 as MDHEN and CDR2 as SYDVKM. CDR3 amino acids: CASSPRQPGEQYF. CDR3 DNA: TGTGCCAGCAGCCCAAGACAGCCGGGCGAGCAGTACTTC.

The V call is TRBV29-1, the J call TRBJ2-1; the D is unclear. CDR1 is SQVTM and CDR2 is ANQGSEA in the germline V gene. CDR3 length equals 12 residues. V was clipped by 4 bases and J by 9 bases, with 13 bases between them. CDR3 bases: TGCAGCGTTGCTGACCCCCAAAGTGAGCAGTTCTTC. Translation: CSVADPQSEQFF.

The J gene is TRBJ2-5, the V gene TRBV6-2 or TRBV6-3; D remains unclear. This CDR3 is 13 amino acids long. The V end was cut by 2 bases, the J end by 2 bases, with 6 bases between. Germline loops: CDR1 MNHEY, CDR2 SVGEGT. CDR3 DNA sequence: TGTGCCAGCAGTTACAGGCTTCAAGAGACCCAGTACTTC. It codes for CASSYRLQETQYF.

V gene TRBV12-3 or TRBV12-4 combines with J gene TRBJ1-4; D not resolved. V was shortened by 2 bases and J by 11 bases, with 12 bases between the two germline ends. The CDR3 extends over 13 amino acids. This CDR3 is CASSLSAGRKLFF. As DNA, the CDR3 is TGTGCCAGCAGTTTATCGGCGGGTCGGAAACTGTTTTTT.

On this clone itself: Other DNA sequences from this sample encode an identical CDR3 as well. The chain uses TRBV6-2 or TRBV6-3 and TRBJ2-4; D gene ambiguous. Germline values: CDR1 MNHEY, CDR2 SVGEGT. CDR3 length equals 13 residues. With 1 base removed from V and 0 bases from J, the gap between germline ends came to 1 base. The CDR3 loop reads CASSYLAKNIQYF. CDR3 bases: TGTGCCAGCAGTTACTTAGCCAAAAACATTCAGTACTTC.

The chain carries TRBV7-2 and TRBJ1-1; the D gene is possibly TRBD1 (5 bases). The CDR3 spans 14 residues. In germline, CDR1 is SGHTA, CDR2 FQGNSA. Trimming took 3 bases from V and 2 from J, leaving 10 bases between them. CDR3 residues: CASSFGGFNTEAFF. In DNA, the CDR3 is TGTGCCAGCAGCTTCGGGGGATTCAACACTGAAGCTTTCTTT.

This chain connects TRBV24-1 to TRBJ1-6; D is possibly TRBD1 (6 bases). The CDR3 has 18 residues. Germline loops: CDR1 KGHDR, CDR2 SFDVKD. V lost 1 base to trimming and J lost 0 bases, with 12 bases between them. CDR3 in DNA: TGTGCCACCAGTGATTTAGGGGGGTTTTGCTCCTATAATTCACCCCTCCACTTT. As protein: CATSDLGGFCSYNSPLHF.

The chain combines TRBV3-1 (or the pseudogene TRBV3-2) with TRBJ2-3; TRBD1 agrees at 8 bases. Germline V CDR1 and CDR2: LGHDT, YNNKEL (reference sequence). The CDR3 extends over 15 amino acids. J was trimmed by 3 bases and V by 4 bases; bases with no gene match: 6. The CDR3: CASSPTGVRTDTQYF. The CDR3 nucleotides read TGTGCCAGCAGCCCGACAGGGGTACGTACAGATACGCAGTATTTT.

The genes are TRBV15 and TRBJ1-4, with 10 positions matching TRBD1. V was clipped by 5 bases and J by 6 bases; unmatched bases: 6. The CDR3 has 15 residues. Germline loops: CDR1 LNHNV, CDR2 YYDKDF (reference sequence). The CDR3, as DNA: TGTGCCACCAGCGGCGGGACAGGGGATTATGAAAAACTGTTTTTT. The encoded protein is CATSGGTGDYEKLFF.

The CDR3 nucleotides read TGTGCCAGCAGCGCAGGGGCCGGGGCCAACGTCCTGACTTTC. It translates to CASSAGAGANVLTF. This chain uses TRBV7-9 with TRBJ2-6; D possibly corresponds to TRBD1 (6 bases). The CDR3 length is 14 residues. The germline V and J ends were trimmed by 5 bases and 4 bases, with 9 bases remaining between them. The germline V gene has CDR1 SEHNR and CDR2 FQNEAQ (reference sequence).